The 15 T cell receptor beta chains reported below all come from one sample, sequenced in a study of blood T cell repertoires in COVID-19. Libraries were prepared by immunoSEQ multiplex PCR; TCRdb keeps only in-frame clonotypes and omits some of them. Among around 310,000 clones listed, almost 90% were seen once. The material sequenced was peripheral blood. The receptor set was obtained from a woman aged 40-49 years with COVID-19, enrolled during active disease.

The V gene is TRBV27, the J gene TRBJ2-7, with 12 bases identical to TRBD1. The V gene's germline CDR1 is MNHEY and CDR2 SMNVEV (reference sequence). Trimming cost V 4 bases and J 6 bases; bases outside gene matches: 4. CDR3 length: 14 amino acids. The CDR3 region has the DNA TGTGCCAGCAGTTCGCCGGGACAGGGGGCCGAGCAGTACTTC. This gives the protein CASSSPGQGAEQYF.

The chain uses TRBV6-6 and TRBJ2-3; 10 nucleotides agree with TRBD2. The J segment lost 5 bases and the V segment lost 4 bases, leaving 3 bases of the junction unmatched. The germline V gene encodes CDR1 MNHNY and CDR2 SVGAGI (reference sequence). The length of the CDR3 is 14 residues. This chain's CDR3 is CASSSSGGRDTQYF. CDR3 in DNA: TGTGCCAGCAGTTCTAGCGGGGGCCGAGATACGCAGTATTTT.

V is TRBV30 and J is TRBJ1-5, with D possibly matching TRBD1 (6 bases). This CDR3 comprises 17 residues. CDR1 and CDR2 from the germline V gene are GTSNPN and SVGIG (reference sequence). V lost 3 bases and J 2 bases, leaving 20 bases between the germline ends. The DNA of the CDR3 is TGTGCCTGGAGCCACCGGCGGGGGCGGGTAGGCAATCAGCCCCAGCATTTT. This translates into CAWSHRRGRVGNQPQHF.

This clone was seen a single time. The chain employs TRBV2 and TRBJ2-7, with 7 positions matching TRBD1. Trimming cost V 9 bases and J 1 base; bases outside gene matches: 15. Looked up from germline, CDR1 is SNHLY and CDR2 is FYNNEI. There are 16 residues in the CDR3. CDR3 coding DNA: TGTGCCAGACGGATGCCCGGACAGGAACTATCCTACGAGCAGTACTTC. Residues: CARRMPGQELSYEQYF. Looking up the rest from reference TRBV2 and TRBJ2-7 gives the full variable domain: EPEVTQTPSHQVTQMGQEVILRCVPISNHLYFYWYRQILGQKVEFLVSFYNNEISEKSEIFDDQFSVERPDGSNFTLKIRSTKLEDSAMYFCARRMPGQELSYEQYFGPGTRLTVT.

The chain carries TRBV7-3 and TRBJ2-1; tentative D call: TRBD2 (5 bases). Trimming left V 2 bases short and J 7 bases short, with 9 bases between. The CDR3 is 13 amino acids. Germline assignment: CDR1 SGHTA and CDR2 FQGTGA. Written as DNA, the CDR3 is TGTGCCAGCAGCTTACCCGGGGTTAATGAGCAGTTCTTC. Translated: CASSLPGVNEQFF.

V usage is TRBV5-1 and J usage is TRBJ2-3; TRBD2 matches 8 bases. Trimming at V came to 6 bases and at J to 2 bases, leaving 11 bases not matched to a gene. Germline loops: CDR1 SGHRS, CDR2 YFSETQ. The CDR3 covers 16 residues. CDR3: CASTEMRGAFTDTQYF. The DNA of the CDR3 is TGCGCCAGCACTGAGATGCGGGGGGCTTTCACAGATACGCAGTATTTT.

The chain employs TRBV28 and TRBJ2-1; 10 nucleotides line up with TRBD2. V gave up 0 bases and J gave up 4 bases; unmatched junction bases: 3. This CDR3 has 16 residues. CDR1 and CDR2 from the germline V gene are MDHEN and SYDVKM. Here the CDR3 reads CASSLWLAGAYNEQFF. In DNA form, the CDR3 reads TGTGCCAGCAGTTTATGGCTAGCGGGAGCGTACAATGAGCAGTTCTTC.

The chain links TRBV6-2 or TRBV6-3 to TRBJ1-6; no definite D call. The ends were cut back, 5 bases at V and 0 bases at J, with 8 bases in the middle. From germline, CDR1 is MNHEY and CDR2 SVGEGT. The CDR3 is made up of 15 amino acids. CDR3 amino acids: CASSPQSSYNSPLHF. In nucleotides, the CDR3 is TGTGCCAGCAGTCCACAGAGCTCCTATAATTCACCCCTCCACTTT.

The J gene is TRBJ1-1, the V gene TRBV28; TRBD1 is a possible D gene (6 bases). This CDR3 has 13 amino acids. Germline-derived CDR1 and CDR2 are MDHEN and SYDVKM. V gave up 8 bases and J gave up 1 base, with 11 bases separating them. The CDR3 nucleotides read TGTGCCAGCTCCGGGACACCGAACACTGAAGCTTTCTTT. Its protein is CASSGTPNTEAFF.

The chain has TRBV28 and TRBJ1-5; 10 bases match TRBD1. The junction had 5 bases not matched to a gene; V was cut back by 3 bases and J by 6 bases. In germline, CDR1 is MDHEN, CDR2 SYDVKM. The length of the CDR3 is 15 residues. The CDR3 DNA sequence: TGTGCCAGCAGTTTCGGGACAGGGGAGGGTCAGCCCCAGCATTTT. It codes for CASSFGTGEGQPQHF. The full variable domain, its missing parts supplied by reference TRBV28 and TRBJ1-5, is DVKVTQSSRYLVKRTGEKVFLECVQDMDHENMFWYRQDPGLGLRLIYFSYDVKMKEKGDIPEGYSVSREKKERFSLILESASTNQTSMYLCASSFGTGEGQPQHFGDGTRLSIL.

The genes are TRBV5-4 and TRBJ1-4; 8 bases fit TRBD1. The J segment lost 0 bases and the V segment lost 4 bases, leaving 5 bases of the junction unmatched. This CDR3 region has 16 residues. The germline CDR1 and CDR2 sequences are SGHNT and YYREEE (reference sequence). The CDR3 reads CASSTKQGATNEKLFF. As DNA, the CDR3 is TGTGCCAGCAGCACAAAACAGGGGGCAACTAATGAAAAACTGTTTTTT.

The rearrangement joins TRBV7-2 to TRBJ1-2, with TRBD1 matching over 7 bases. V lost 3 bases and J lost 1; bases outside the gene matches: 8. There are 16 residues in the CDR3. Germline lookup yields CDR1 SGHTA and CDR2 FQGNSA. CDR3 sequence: CASSFYDRVLNYGYTF. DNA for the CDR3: TGTGCCAGCAGCTTCTACGACAGGGTTCTTAACTATGGCTACACCTTC.

The DNA of the CDR3 is TGTGCCAGCAGCCAAGATCTAGGCCCTAATAATTCACCCCTCCACTTT. This codes for CASSQDLGPNNSPLHF. The chain uses TRBV3-1 (or the pseudogene TRBV3-2) and TRBJ1-6; D remains unclear. Deletions cut 0 bases from V and 5 bases from J, with 11 bases between. Germline CDR1 reads LGHDT; CDR2 reads YNNKEL (reference sequence). The CDR3 is made up of 16 amino acids.

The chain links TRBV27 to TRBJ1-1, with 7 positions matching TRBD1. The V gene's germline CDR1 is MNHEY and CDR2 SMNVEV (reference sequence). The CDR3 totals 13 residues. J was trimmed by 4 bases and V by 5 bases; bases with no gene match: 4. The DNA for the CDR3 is TGTGCCAGCAGTACAGGGGTAATCACTGAAGCTTTCTTT. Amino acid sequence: CASSTGVITEAFF.

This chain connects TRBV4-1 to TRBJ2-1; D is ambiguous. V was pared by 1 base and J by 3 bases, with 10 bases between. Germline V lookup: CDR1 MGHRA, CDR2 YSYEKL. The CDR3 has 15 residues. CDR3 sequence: CASSQVNQDYNEQFF. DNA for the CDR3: TGCGCCAGCAGCCAAGTCAACCAGGACTACAATGAGCAGTTCTTC.